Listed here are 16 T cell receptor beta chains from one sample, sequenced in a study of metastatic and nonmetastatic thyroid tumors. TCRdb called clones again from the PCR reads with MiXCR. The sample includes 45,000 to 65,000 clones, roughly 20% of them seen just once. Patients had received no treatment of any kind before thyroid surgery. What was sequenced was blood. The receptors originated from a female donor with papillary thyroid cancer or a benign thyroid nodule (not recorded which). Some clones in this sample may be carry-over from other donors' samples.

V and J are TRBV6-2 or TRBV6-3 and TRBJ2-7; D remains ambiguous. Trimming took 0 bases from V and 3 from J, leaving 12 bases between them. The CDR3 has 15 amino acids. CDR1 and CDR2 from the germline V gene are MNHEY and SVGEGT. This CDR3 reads CASSYSGWSLYEQYF. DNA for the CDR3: TGTGCCAGCAGTTACTCCGGCTGGAGCCTCTACGAGCAGTACTTC.

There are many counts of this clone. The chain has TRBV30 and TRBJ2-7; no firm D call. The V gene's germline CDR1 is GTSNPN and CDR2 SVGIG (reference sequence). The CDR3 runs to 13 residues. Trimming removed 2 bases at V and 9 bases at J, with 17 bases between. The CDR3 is CAWSSLGPLGQYF. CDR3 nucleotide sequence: TGTGCCTGGAGTTCCCTGGGCCCCCTCGGGCAGTACTTC.

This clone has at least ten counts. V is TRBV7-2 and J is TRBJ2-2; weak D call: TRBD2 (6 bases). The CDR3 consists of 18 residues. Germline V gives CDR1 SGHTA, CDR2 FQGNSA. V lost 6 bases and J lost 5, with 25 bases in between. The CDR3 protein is CASRLTAGRSVQTGELFF. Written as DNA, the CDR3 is TGTGCCAGCAGACTTACCGCGGGGCGGAGTGTCCAAACCGGGGAGCTGTTTTTT.

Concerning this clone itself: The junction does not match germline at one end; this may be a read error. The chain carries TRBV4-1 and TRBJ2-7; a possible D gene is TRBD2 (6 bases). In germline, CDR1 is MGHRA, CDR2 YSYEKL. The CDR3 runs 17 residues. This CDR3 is CARSPQGIAVSSYEQYF. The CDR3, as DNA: TGCGCCCGCAGCCCCCAGGGCATAGCGGTAAGCTCCTACGAGCAGTACTTC.

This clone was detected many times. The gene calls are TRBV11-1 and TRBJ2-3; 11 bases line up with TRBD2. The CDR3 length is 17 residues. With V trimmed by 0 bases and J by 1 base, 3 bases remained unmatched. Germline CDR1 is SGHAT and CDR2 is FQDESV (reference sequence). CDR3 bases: TGTGCCAGCAGCTTAGCGCTAGCGGGAGGCCGCACAGATACGCAGTATTTT. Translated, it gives CASSLALAGGRTDTQYF.

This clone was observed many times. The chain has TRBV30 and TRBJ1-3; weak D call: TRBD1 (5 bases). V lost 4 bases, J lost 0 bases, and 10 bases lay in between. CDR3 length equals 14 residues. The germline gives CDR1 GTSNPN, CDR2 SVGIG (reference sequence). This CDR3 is CAWTGKSSGNTIYF. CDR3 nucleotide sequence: TGTGCCTGGACAGGGAAAAGCTCTGGAAACACCATATATTTT.

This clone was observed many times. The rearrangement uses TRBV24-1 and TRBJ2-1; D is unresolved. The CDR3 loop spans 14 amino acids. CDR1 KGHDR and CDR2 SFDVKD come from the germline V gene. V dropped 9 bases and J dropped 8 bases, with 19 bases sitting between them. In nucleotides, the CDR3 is TGTGCCACCTCGCCGGTGAGTCAAGTGGATGAGCAGTTCTTC. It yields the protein CATSPVSQVDEQFF.

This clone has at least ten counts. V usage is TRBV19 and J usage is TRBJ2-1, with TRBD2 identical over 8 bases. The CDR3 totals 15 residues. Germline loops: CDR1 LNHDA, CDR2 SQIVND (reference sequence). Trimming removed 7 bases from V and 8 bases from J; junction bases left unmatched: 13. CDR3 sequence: CASTFGARGRYEQFF. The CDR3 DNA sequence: TGTGCCAGTACTTTTGGGGCTCGCGGGAGGTATGAGCAGTTCTTC. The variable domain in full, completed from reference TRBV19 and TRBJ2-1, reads DGGITQSPKYLFRKEGQNVTLSCEQNLNHDAMYWYRQDPGQGLRLIYYSQIVNDFQKGDIAEGYSVSREKKESFPLTVTSAQKNPTAFYLCASTFGARGRYEQFFGPGTRLTVL.

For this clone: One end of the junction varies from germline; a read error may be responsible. The CDR3 DNA reads TGTGCCAGCGGTCTGGACTCCGGGGAGCAGTTTTTT. Translating gives CASGLDSGEQFF. The genes are TRBV2 and TRBJ2-2; tentatively, D is TRBD2 (5 bases). CDR1 SNHLY and CDR2 FYNNEI come from the germline V gene. CDR3 length: 12 amino acids.

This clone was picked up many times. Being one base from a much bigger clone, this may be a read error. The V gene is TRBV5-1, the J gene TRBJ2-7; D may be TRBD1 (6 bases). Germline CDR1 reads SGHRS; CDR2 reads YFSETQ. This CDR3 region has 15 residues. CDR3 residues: CASSYGGQGNYERYF. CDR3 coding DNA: TGCGCCAGCAGTTATGGGGGCCAGGGAAACTACGAGCGGTACTTC.

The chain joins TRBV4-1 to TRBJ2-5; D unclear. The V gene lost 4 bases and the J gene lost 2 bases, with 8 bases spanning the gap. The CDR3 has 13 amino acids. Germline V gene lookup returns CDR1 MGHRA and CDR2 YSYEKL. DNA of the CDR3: TGCGCCAGCAGCCGCGAGCATCAAGAGACCCAGTACTTC. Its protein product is CASSREHQETQYF.

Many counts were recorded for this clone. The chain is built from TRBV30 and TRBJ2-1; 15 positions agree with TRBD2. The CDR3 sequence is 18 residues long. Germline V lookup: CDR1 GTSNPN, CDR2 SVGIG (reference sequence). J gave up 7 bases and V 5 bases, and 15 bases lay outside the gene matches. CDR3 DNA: TGTGCCTGGGCCGCCAATGGACTAGCGGGAGGGCCAAGAAATGAGCAGTTCTTC. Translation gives CAWAANGLAGGPRNEQFF.

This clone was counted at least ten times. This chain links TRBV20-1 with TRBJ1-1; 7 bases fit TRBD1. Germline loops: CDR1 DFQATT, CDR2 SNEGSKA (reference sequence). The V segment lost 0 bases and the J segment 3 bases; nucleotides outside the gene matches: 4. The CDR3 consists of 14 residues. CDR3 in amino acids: CSARDRQGYTEAFF. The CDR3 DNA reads TGCAGTGCTAGAGATCGACAGGGCTACACTGAAGCTTTCTTT.

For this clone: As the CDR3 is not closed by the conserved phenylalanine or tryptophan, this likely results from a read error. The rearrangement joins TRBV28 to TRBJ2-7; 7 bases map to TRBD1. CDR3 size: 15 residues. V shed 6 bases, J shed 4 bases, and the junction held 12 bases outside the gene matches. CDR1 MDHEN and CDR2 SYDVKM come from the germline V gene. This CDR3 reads CASSLRGLGWYEQYL. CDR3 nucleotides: TGTGCCAGCAGCCTCAGGGGGTTAGGGTGGTACGAGCAGTACTTG.

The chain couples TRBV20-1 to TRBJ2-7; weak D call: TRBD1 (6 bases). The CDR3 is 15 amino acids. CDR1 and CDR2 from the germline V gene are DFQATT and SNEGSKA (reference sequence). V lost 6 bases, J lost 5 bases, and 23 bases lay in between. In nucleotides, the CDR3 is TGCAGTGCAACGACAGGCCTGGGTCTAACTGACGAGCAGTACTTC. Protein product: CSATTGLGLTDEQYF.

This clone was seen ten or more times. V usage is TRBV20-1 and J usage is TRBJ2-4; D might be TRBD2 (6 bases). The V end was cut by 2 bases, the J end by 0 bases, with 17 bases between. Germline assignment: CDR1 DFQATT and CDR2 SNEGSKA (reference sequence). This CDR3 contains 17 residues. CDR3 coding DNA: TGCAGTGCTAGACCCCACCGGGAGAGATTAGCCAAAAACATTCAGTACTTC. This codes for CSARPHRERLAKNIQYF.